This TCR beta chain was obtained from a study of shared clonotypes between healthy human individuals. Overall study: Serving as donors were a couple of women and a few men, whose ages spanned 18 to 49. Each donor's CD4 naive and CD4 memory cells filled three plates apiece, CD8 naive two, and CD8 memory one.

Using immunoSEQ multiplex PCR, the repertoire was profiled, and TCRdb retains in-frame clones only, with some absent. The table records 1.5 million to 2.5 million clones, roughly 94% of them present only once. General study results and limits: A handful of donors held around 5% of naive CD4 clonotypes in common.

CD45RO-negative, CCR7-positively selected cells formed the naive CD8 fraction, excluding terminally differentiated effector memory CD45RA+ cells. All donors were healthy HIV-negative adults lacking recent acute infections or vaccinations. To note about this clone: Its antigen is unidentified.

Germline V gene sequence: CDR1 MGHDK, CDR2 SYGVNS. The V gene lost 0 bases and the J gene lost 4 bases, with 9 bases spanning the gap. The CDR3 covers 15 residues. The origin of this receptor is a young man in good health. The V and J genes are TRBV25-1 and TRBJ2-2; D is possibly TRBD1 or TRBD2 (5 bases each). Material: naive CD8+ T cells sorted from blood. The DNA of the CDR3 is TGTGCCAGCAGTGAATATGGGACCTTCACCGGGGAGCTGTTTTTT. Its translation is CASSEYGTFTGELFF.